Each of the 26 T cell receptor beta chains below was sequenced from the same sample in a study of Ad26.COV2.S vaccination and SARS-CoV-2 variants. Treatment indicated: 15 to 20 received Ad26.COV2.S at low or high dose, single or two shots; roughly 5 received placebo; per-sample allocation not given. All samples were drawn on day 63, counting from the first vaccine or placebo injection. The repertoire was sequenced with immunoSEQ multiplex PCR; TCRdb's copy has only in-frame clones and lacks some. This sample carries fewer than 900,000 clones, 70% to 90% of them seen once, and the ten largest clones take about 1.5%. The sample in question was peripheral blood, obtained in a trial of Ad26.COV2.S vaccine versus placebo. These receptors all come from a person aged 18-65 years who received the Ad26.COV2.S COVID-19 vaccine or a placebo.

The chain employs TRBV10-2 and TRBJ2-3; possibly TRBD2 for D (6 bases). Germline lookup yields CDR1 WSHSY and CDR2 SAAADI. The ends were cut back, 11 bases at V and 8 bases at J, with 23 bases in the middle. The CDR3 is made up of 14 amino acids. The CDR3 reads CAAADPMGGVTQYF. The CDR3 region has the DNA TGCGCCGCAGCCGACCCAATGGGGGGTGTTACGCAGTATTTT.

J is TRBJ1-2 and V is TRBV27; 8 positions match TRBD1. The trim removed 6 bases at V and 5 bases at J, leaving 14 bases unmatched. The CDR3 length is 16 residues. The germline V gene has CDR1 MNHEY and CDR2 SMNVEV (reference sequence). CDR3 sequence reads: CASSRARTGSGYGYTF. For the CDR3, the DNA is TGTGCCAGCAGCCGAGCCCGGACAGGGAGTGGTTATGGCTACACCTTC.

This rearrangement joins TRBV14 to TRBJ2-6; D is perhaps TRBD2 (7 bases). Germline-derived CDR1 and CDR2 are SGHDN and FVKESK. This CDR3 contains 16 residues. V was clipped by 4 bases and J by 2 bases, with 12 bases between them. CDR3 amino acids: CASSLRGGPGANVLTF. CDR3 bases: TGTGCCAGCAGCCTGAGGGGGGGCCCTGGGGCCAACGTCCTGACTTTC.

A single count supports this clone. The rearrangement uses TRBV19 and TRBJ1-3; no clear D gene. Germline V lookup: CDR1 LNHDA, CDR2 SQIVND (reference sequence). The V gene lost 7 bases and the J gene lost 0 bases, with 10 bases spanning the gap. The CDR3 spans 14 residues. The CDR3 DNA is TGTGCCAGTACCCTCCAGAGCTCTGGAAACACCATATATTTT. The encoded protein is CASTLQSSGNTIYF.

The CDR3 loop is CASRRPGTGPGYTF. The CDR3 coding sequence is TGTGCCAGTAGGAGACCCGGGACAGGGCCCGGCTACACCTTC. V and J are TRBV19 and TRBJ1-2; 9 bases are shared with TRBD1. The V gene's germline CDR1 is LNHDA and CDR2 SQIVND (reference sequence). Losses at the gene ends were 6 bases for V and 8 bases for J; bases not matched to a gene: 10. CDR3 size: 14 residues.

The CDR3 bases are TGTGCCTGGAGTGTACTAGGGAGGGGACAGCCCCAGCATTTT. Protein sequence: CAWSVLGRGQPQHF. The V gene is TRBV30, the J gene TRBJ1-5, with a possible D match to TRBD1 (5 bases). This CDR3 region has 14 residues. Germline V lookup: CDR1 GTSNPN, CDR2 SVGIG (reference sequence). Trimming pared 0 bases from V and 7 bases from J, leaving 13 bases between.

This clone has only one observation. CDR3 DNA sequence: TGTGCCAGCTCACCTTCGGATATCGGCCCCTATGGCTACACCTTC. Protein product: CASSPSDIGPYGYTF. The rearrangement joins TRBV18 to TRBJ1-2, with D uncertain. Germline CDR1 KGHSH, CDR2 LQKENI. CDR3 length: 15 residues. Trimming shortened V by 3 bases and J by 4 bases, and 15 bases separated the two germline ends.

The chain has TRBV5-4 and TRBJ2-1, with no clear D. CDR1 and CDR2 (germline): SGHNT, YYREEE (reference sequence). The V gene lost 3 bases and the J gene lost 0 bases, with 10 bases spanning the gap. The CDR3 totals 15 residues. The CDR3 DNA sequence: TGTGCCAGCAGCTCGCTCACTATCTCCTACAATGAGCAGTTCTTC. Its protein is CASSSLTISYNEQFF.

The CDR3 region has the DNA TGTGCCAGCAGTTACGCGACCGACTATGGCTACACCTTC. This encodes CASSYATDYGYTF. The rearrangement links TRBV6-5 to TRBJ1-2; D unresolved. The CDR3 has 13 amino acids. Looked up from germline, CDR1 is MNHEY and CDR2 is SVGAGI. V lost 2 bases to trimming and J lost 3 bases, with 7 bases between them.

The V and J genes are TRBV9 and TRBJ2-1, with TRBD2 identical over 15 bases. CDR3 length equals 19 residues. Germline V CDR1 and CDR2: SGDLS, YYNGEE. With 4 bases clipped from V and 0 bases from J, the junction kept 8 bases outside the gene matches. The chain's CDR3 is CASSPRTSGGAPSYNEQFF. CDR3 bases: TGTGCCAGCAGCCCCCGGACTAGCGGGGGGGCCCCCTCCTACAATGAGCAGTTCTTC.

This clone was picked up one time. The chain couples TRBV7-9 to TRBJ2-5, with D possibly TRBD1 on 5 matching bases. Germline-derived CDR1 and CDR2 are SEHNR and FQNEAQ (reference sequence). The V end lost 7 bases, the J end lost 2 bases, and 8 bases lay between the germline ends. The CDR3 has 12 amino acids. The CDR3 here is CASNQGQETQYF. CDR3 in DNA: TGTGCCAGCAACCAGGGACAAGAGACCCAGTACTTC.

The rearrangement joins TRBV29-1 to TRBJ2-1; 7 bases are shared with TRBD2. The germline gives CDR1 SQVTM, CDR2 ANQGSEA. Trimming removed 3 bases from V and 6 bases from J; junction bases left unmatched: 2. The CDR3 runs to 12 residues. The CDR3, as DNA: TGCAGCGTTGACCCTAGCGGCAATGAGCAGTTCTTC. Translated: CSVDPSGNEQFF.

This rearrangement joins TRBV6-5 to TRBJ1-1; TRBD1 might be the D (5 bases). The germline V gene has CDR1 MNHEY and CDR2 SVGAGI. The ends were cut back, 7 bases at V and 6 bases at J, with 15 bases in the middle. CDR3 size: 13 residues. DNA for the CDR3: TGTGCCAGCATCGGGGGGAATTCCCCTGAAGCTTTCTTT. This sequence encodes CASIGGNSPEAFF.

V usage is TRBV18 and J usage is TRBJ1-5; D is ambiguous. The CDR3 runs 15 residues. V lost 1 base, J lost 0 bases, and 7 bases lay in between. Germline V gives CDR1 KGHSH, CDR2 LQKENI. CDR3 sequence reads: CASSPLSGSNQPQHF. CDR3 nucleotide sequence: TGTGCCAGCTCACCACTGTCCGGTAGCAATCAGCCCCAGCATTTT.

This rearrangement joins TRBV4-1 to TRBJ1-2; D is ambiguous. Per the germline V gene, CDR1 is MGHRA and CDR2 is YSYEKL. CDR3 length: 15 amino acids. V was pared by 1 base and J by 0 bases, with 9 bases between. CDR3 in DNA: TGCGCCAGCAGCCAAGGTCAGTTAGCTAACTATGGCTACACCTTC. Its translation: CASSQGQLANYGYTF.

The rearrangement links TRBV7-9 to TRBJ2-5; TRBD2 matches 8 bases. The CDR3 is made up of 14 amino acids. V lost 3 bases, J lost 2 bases, and 2 bases stayed unmatched. CDR1 is SEHNR, CDR2 FQNEAQ, per germline (reference sequence). CDR3: CASSLSGGQETQYF. In DNA form, the CDR3 reads TGTGCCAGCAGCTTGTCGGGGGGGCAAGAGACCCAGTACTTC.

CDR3 in amino acids: CASSSIRGLSHYEQYF. The CDR3 coding sequence is TGTGCCAGCAGCTCTATCCGTGGCCTGTCCCACTACGAGCAGTACTTC. The genes are TRBV11-2 and TRBJ2-7; D remains unclear. The CDR3 runs 16 residues. Germline CDR1 reads SGHAT; CDR2 reads FQNNGV. The V end was cut by 4 bases, the J end by 3 bases, with 19 bases between.

The rearrangement links TRBV19 to TRBJ2-7; 10 bases line up with TRBD1. Per the germline V gene, CDR1 is LNHDA and CDR2 is SQIVND (reference sequence). This CDR3 is 15 amino acids long. The trim removed 5 bases at V and 2 bases at J, leaving 6 bases unmatched. The CDR3 reads CASSPLGTGAYEQYF. DNA for the CDR3: TGTGCCAGTAGTCCTTTGGGGACAGGGGCCTACGAGCAGTACTTC.

The chain is built from TRBV3-1 (or the pseudogene TRBV3-2) and TRBJ2-7, with 10 bases that match TRBD1. The CDR3 consists of 15 residues. Germline CDR1 LGHDT, CDR2 YNNKEL (reference sequence). The V segment lost 4 bases and the J segment 5 bases; nucleotides outside the gene matches: 8. The CDR3 spells CASSPTTGGIDEQYF. The CDR3 DNA is TGTGCCAGCAGCCCAACGACAGGGGGCATCGACGAGCAGTACTTC.

This chain connects TRBV12-3 or TRBV12-4 to TRBJ2-6; no clear D gene. V shed 6 bases and J shed 4 bases, with 7 bases lying between them. This CDR3 has 13 amino acids. The CDR3 here is CASRWSGANVLTF. The DNA of the CDR3 is TGTGCCAGCAGGTGGTCCGGGGCCAACGTCCTGACTTTC.

The chain is built from TRBV9 and TRBJ2-1; 11 bases map to TRBD2. V lost 3 bases and J lost 11; bases outside the gene matches: 10. This CDR3 is built from 15 residues. Looked up from germline, CDR1 is SGDLS and CDR2 is YYNGEE. The CDR3 region is CASSAGTSGAQKQFF. As DNA, the CDR3 is TGTGCCAGCAGCGCGGGGACTAGCGGTGCCCAAAAGCAGTTCTTC.

In nucleotides, the CDR3 is TGTGCCAGCAGTCACGACAGGGGGCAATACTACGAGCAGTACTTC. Translating it yields CASSHDRGQYYEQYF. This rearrangement joins TRBV6-5 to TRBJ2-7, with TRBD1 identical over 10 bases. The germline V gene has CDR1 MNHEY and CDR2 SVGAGI. Germline trimming cut 5 bases from V and 3 bases from J; bases unmatched to any gene: 7. The CDR3 is 15 residues long.

The chain employs TRBV12-5 and TRBJ2-1; D is undetermined. CDR3 length: 13 amino acids. Germline loops: CDR1 LGHNT, CDR2 FRNRAP. The V end lost 6 bases, the J end lost 0 bases, and 6 bases lay between the germline ends. The CDR3 bases are TGTGCTAGTGGCCAGAGCTCCTACAATGAGCAGTTCTTC. It translates to CASGQSSYNEQFF.

The rearrangement links TRBV18 to TRBJ1-5; maybe TRBD1 (5 bases). This CDR3 comprises 12 residues. V shed 8 bases and J shed 9 bases, with 14 bases lying between them. Per the germline V gene, CDR1 is KGHSH and CDR2 is LQKENI. CDR3 nucleotides: TGTGCCAGCACGGGGGGGGTAGGGCCCCAGCATTTT. The encoded protein is CASTGGVGPQHF.

This chain joins TRBV15 and TRBJ2-3; 8 bases agree with TRBD2. CDR1 LNHNV and CDR2 YYDKDF come from the germline V gene (reference sequence). The J segment lost 2 bases and the V segment lost 5 bases, leaving 6 bases of the junction unmatched. The CDR3 is 15 amino acids. The CDR3 bases are TGTGCCACCAGCCGGGGGGGTGCTGACACAGATACGCAGTATTTT. Its protein product is CATSRGGADTDTQYF.

The chain combines TRBV19 with TRBJ1-5, with D perhaps matching TRBD1 (5 bases). Germline V lookup: CDR1 LNHDA, CDR2 SQIVND (reference sequence). The V and J ends lost 4 bases and 0 bases respectively, with 19 bases between them. The CDR3 has 18 amino acids. The CDR3 sequence is CASSTPGIGDYSNQPQHF. The CDR3 bases are TGTGCCAGTAGTACCCCGGGGATCGGGGACTATAGCAATCAGCCCCAGCATTTT.